Each of the 25 T cell receptor beta chains below was sequenced from the same sample in a study of OX40 agonist ivuxolimab in advanced cancers. Method: immunoSEQ multiplex PCR; TCRdb's copy keeps in-frame clones and lacks some. This table holds around 55,000 clones, approximately 83% found once. Sample: CD4+ or CD8+ T cells sorted from blood, taken in a trial of the OX40 agonist ivuxolimab. The receptor set was obtained from an adult with an advanced solid tumor such as melanoma, head and neck, liver or kidney cancer.

This chain links TRBV21-1 with TRBJ2-2. TRBV21-1 is marked as a pseudogene. The CDR3 spans 17 residues. The CDR3 sequence is CASSLLASPQHTGELFF. DNA of the CDR3: TGTGCCAGCAGCCTCCTGGCCTCTCCGCAGCACACCGGGGAGCTGTTTTTT.

This chain joins TRBV28 and TRBJ1-5; D not resolved. There are 15 residues in the CDR3. V was cut by 2 bases and J by 7 bases, with 15 bases left in between. CDR1 is MDHEN, CDR2 SYDVKM, per germline. For the CDR3, the DNA is TGTGCCAGCAGTTTAGACAACTTATTCGGGCAGCCCCAGCATTTT. Encoded protein: CASSLDNLFGQPQHF.

The chain employs TRBV11-2 and TRBJ2-1, with D uncertain. This CDR3 has 13 amino acids. V was cut by 2 bases and J by 8 bases, with 10 bases left in between. The germline V gene encodes CDR1 SGHAT and CDR2 FQNNGV. The CDR3 here is CASSLWSLDEQFF. Here the CDR3 DNA reads TGTGCCAGCAGCTTATGGTCTTTAGATGAGCAGTTCTTC.

V usage is TRBV27 and J usage is TRBJ2-1; TRBD1 aligns across 8 bases. With 2 bases clipped from V and 10 bases from J, the junction kept 7 bases outside the gene matches. There are 14 residues in the CDR3. Germline V CDR1 and CDR2: MNHEY, SMNVEV (reference sequence). The CDR3 spells CASSLVPDRAEQFF. CDR3 DNA sequence: TGTGCCAGCAGTTTAGTACCGGACAGGGCCGAGCAGTTCTTC.

V is TRBV6-5 and J is TRBJ1-1; D call uncertain. This CDR3 is 13 amino acids long. Germline CDR1 and CDR2: MNHEY and SVGAGI. With 6 bases removed from V and 3 bases from J, the gap between germline ends came to 11 bases. For the CDR3, the DNA is TGTGCCAGCAGCCGCATCCTCTACACTGAAGCTTTCTTT. Residues: CASSRILYTEAFF.

This sequence joins TRBV27 and TRBJ1-3; D is undetermined. The germline CDR1 and CDR2 sequences are MNHEY and SMNVEV (reference sequence). The CDR3 covers 15 residues. V lost 2 bases and J lost 4, with 12 bases in between. The CDR3 sequence: CASSLTHTPGNTIYF. The CDR3 DNA is TGTGCCAGCAGTTTAACTCACACCCCCGGAAACACCATATATTTT.

The chain employs TRBV6-5 and TRBJ1-2; D is unclear. CDR3 size: 14 residues. Germline-derived CDR1 and CDR2 are MNHEY and SVGAGI. V dropped 2 bases and J dropped 4 bases, with 11 bases sitting between them. CDR3 nucleotide sequence: TGTGCCAGCAGTTACGGCAGTCACCTCTATGGCTACACCTTC. Protein sequence: CASSYGSHLYGYTF.

This chain joins TRBV9 and TRBJ2-2, with a possible D match to TRBD1 (6 bases). The ends were cut back, 5 bases at V and 6 bases at J, with 20 bases in the middle. Germline V CDR1 and CDR2: SGDLS, YYNGEE. The CDR3 sequence is 16 residues long. The CDR3 is CASSGGQSRGPGELFF. In nucleotides, the CDR3 is TGTGCCAGCAGTGGCGGACAGTCCAGGGGACCCGGGGAGCTGTTTTTT.

The genes are TRBV19 and TRBJ1-5, with D unresolved. V lost 7 bases and J lost 5, with 9 bases in between. The CDR3 totals 12 residues. Germline CDR1 LNHDA, CDR2 SQIVND (reference sequence). The CDR3 region is CASKEDDQPQHF. CDR3 DNA: TGTGCCAGTAAGGAGGATGATCAGCCCCAGCATTTT.

The V and J genes are TRBV9 and TRBJ2-1, with D perhaps TRBD2 (6 bases). Deletions cut 0 bases from V and 7 bases from J, with 14 bases between. Germline V CDR1 and CDR2: SGDLS, YYNGEE. CDR3 size: 15 residues. The CDR3 sequence: CASSVGVGGGNEQFF. The DNA of the CDR3 is TGTGCCAGCAGCGTAGGTGTCGGTGGGGGGAATGAGCAGTTCTTC.

The gene calls are TRBV9 and TRBJ2-2; 9 bases are a match to TRBD2. This CDR3 spans 16 amino acids. CDR1 and CDR2 from the germline V gene are SGDLS and YYNGEE. With V trimmed by 0 bases and J by 3 bases, 3 bases remained unmatched. CDR3 DNA: TGTGCCAGCAGCGTAGAGGAGCGGGGGGACACCGGGGAGCTGTTTTTT. Its protein product is CASSVEERGDTGELFF. Full variable domain (outside the CDR3, taken from reference TRBV9 and TRBJ2-2): DSGVTQTPKHLITATGQRVTLRCSPRSGDLSVYWYQQSLDQGLQFLIQYYNGEERAKGNILERFSAQQFPDLHSELNLSSLELGDSALYFCASSVEERGDTGELFFGEGSRLTVL.

The chain uses TRBV6-5 and TRBJ1-1; perhaps TRBD1 as D (5 bases). CDR1 and CDR2 (germline): MNHEY, SVGAGI. The length of the CDR3 is 11 residues. Deletions cut 2 bases from V and 11 bases from J, with 9 bases between. The CDR3 coding sequence is TGTGCCAGCAGTTACGGAGGGGAGGCTTTCTTT. Its translation: CASSYGGEAFF.

Comment on this clone: The junction shows a germline mismatch at one end, possibly a read error. The chain carries TRBV7-7 and TRBJ2-7, with 9 bases lining up with TRBD1. The CDR3 covers 15 residues. The germline V gene has CDR1 SSHAT and CDR2 FNYEAQ (reference sequence). The CDR3 sequence: CASSLAAGTGSEQYF. The CDR3 DNA reads as TGTGCTAGCAGCTTAGCGGCCGGGACAGGGTCCGAGCAGTACTTC.

V gene TRBV28 combines with J gene TRBJ1-6, with 7 nucleotides matching TRBD1. The trim removed 6 bases at V and 4 bases at J, leaving 15 bases unmatched. Germline V gives CDR1 MDHEN, CDR2 SYDVKM. The CDR3 runs 18 residues. The CDR3 loop is CASSSPRGGTVYNSPLHF. Written as DNA, the CDR3 is TGTGCCAGCAGCTCCCCGAGGGGAGGGACAGTTTATAATTCACCCCTCCACTTT.

The rearrangement uses TRBV28 and TRBJ2-7; TRBD1 is a possible D gene (6 bases). V dropped 7 bases and J dropped 4 bases, with 23 bases sitting between them. Germline V gene data show CDR1 as MDHEN and CDR2 as SYDVKM. The CDR3 totals 16 residues. The CDR3 here is CASTPPLQGLEYEQYF. CDR3 DNA sequence: TGTGCCAGCACCCCGCCCTTACAGGGTCTCGAATACGAGCAGTACTTC.

This chain uses TRBV29-1 with TRBJ1-3, with a possible D match to TRBD1 (6 bases). The CDR3 loop spans 14 amino acids. V shed 7 bases and J shed 4 bases, with 17 bases lying between them. Germline assignment: CDR1 SQVTM and CDR2 ANQGSEA. Here the CDR3 DNA reads TGCAGCGCCGGCCCCAGGGGCTCAGGAAACACCATATATTTT. Amino acids: CSAGPRGSGNTIYF.

This chain joins TRBV5-5 and TRBJ1-2; D is uncertain. Germline V gives CDR1 SGHKS, CDR2 YYEKEE (reference sequence). CDR3 length: 15 amino acids. V was trimmed by 5 bases and J by 8 bases, leaving 22 bases between them. The CDR3: CASSRDLGRAQGYTF. Here the CDR3 DNA reads TGTGCCAGCAGTCGAGACTTAGGGCGGGCTCAAGGCTACACCTTC. The variable domain in full, with the rest retrieved from reference TRBV5-5 and TRBJ1-2, is DAGVTQSPTHLIKTRGQQVTLRCSPISGHKSVSWYQQVLGQGPQFIFQYYEKEERGRGNFPDRFSARQFPNYSSELNVNALLLGDSALYLCASSRDLGRAQGYTFGSGTRLTVV.

This chain links TRBV5-1 with TRBJ2-5; 7 nucleotides align to TRBD2. Trimming removed 6 bases from V and 1 base from J; junction bases left unmatched: 6. The CDR3 contains 14 residues. Germline V gene lookup returns CDR1 SGHRS and CDR2 YFSETQ. This chain's CDR3 is CASTRWGGQETQYF. The CDR3 DNA is TGCGCCAGCACAAGGTGGGGGGGCCAAGAGACCCAGTACTTC. The complete variable domain, with remaining parts taken from reference TRBV5-1 and TRBJ2-5, reads KAGVTQTPRYLIKTRGQQVTLSCSPISGHRSVSWYQQTPGQGLQFLFEYFSETQRNKGNFPGRFSGRQFSNSRSEMNVSTLELGDSALYLCASTRWGGQETQYFGPGTRLLVL.

The chain is built from TRBV9 and TRBJ2-3; no firm D call. Trimming took 0 bases from V and 2 from J, leaving 10 bases between them. Germline assignment: CDR1 SGDLS and CDR2 YYNGEE. The length of the CDR3 is 15 residues. CDR3 coding DNA: TGTGCCAGCAGCGTAGCAGATTCCTACACAGATACGCAGTATTTT. It is translated as CASSVADSYTDTQYF.

This chain connects TRBV7-3 to TRBJ2-1; D might be TRBD2 (6 bases). Trimming took 5 bases from V and 9 from J, leaving 23 bases between them. Germline V gives CDR1 SGHTA, CDR2 FQGTGA. CDR3 length equals 16 residues. CDR3 protein: CASSPLGVGGAIEQFF. The CDR3 nucleotides read TGTGCCAGCAGCCCTCTAGGGGTGGGGGGAGCCATTGAGCAGTTCTTC.

This chain joins TRBV4-2 and TRBJ1-3, with D possibly TRBD1 on 5 matching bases. Germline lookup yields CDR1 LGHNA and CDR2 YNFKEQ. The V end lost 3 bases, the J end lost 3 bases, and 15 bases lay between the germline ends. The CDR3 sequence is 16 residues long. This CDR3 reads CASSQESGALGNTIYF. The CDR3 nucleotides read TGTGCCAGCAGCCAGGAAAGTGGGGCGCTTGGAAACACCATATATTTT.

This rearrangement joins TRBV6-1 to TRBJ2-1, with D perhaps TRBD2 (5 bases). The CDR3 is 13 residues long. V lost 7 bases and J 15 bases, leaving 22 bases between the germline ends. Germline CDR1 MNHNS, CDR2 SASEGT. The CDR3 sequence is CASTEGTLNPPFF. CDR3 DNA sequence: TGTGCCAGCACCGAGGGAACCCTTAACCCACCGTTCTTC.

The DNA of the CDR3 is TGTGCCAGTAGTATAGGTTCAGGGGGAGGCCAAATTAACACTGAAGCTTTCTTT. This gives the protein CASSIGSGGGQINTEAFF. The V gene is TRBV19, the J gene TRBJ1-1; the match to TRBD1 covers 7 bases. This CDR3 contains 18 residues. J was trimmed by 2 bases and V by 1 base; bases with no gene match: 13. Germline lookup yields CDR1 LNHDA and CDR2 SQIVND (reference sequence). Together with reference TRBV19 and TRBJ1-1, the CDR3 gives the full variable domain: DGGITQSPKYLFRKEGQNVTLSCEQNLNHDAMYWYRQDPGQGLRLIYYSQIVNDFQKGDIAEGYSVSREKKESFPLTVTSAQKNPTAFYLCASSIGSGGGQINTEAFFGQGTRLTVV.

There are a few counts of this clone. In the same sample, other DNA sequences code for this CDR3. The chain couples TRBV11-2 to TRBJ2-7; D call uncertain. The germline V gene encodes CDR1 SGHAT and CDR2 FQNNGV. V was cut by 2 bases and J by 4 bases, with 3 bases left in between. This CDR3 is 11 amino acids long. DNA for the CDR3: TGTGCCAGCAGCTTACAGTACGAGCAGTACTTC. This gives the protein CASSLQYEQYF.

Here the CDR3 DNA reads TGTGCCAGCAGCATTACAGTTAGCTCCTACAATGAGCAGTTCTTC. This sequence encodes CASSITVSSYNEQFF. The V call is TRBV11-3, the J call TRBJ2-1; D remains ambiguous. Germline CDR1 and CDR2: SGHNT and YENEEA. Trimming took 5 bases from V and 0 from J, leaving 11 bases between them. The CDR3 runs to 15 residues.